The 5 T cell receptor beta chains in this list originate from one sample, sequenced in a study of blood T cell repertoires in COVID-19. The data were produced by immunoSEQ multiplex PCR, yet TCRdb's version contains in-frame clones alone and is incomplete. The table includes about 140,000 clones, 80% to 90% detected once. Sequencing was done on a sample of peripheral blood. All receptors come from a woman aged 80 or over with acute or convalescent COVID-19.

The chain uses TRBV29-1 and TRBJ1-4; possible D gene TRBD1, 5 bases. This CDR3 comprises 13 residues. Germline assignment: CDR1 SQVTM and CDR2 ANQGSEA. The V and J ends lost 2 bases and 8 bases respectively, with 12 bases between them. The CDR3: CSVERGGDEKLFF. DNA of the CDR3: TGCAGCGTTGAAAGGGGTGGCGACGAAAAACTGTTTTTT. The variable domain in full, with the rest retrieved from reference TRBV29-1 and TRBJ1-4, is SAVISQKPSRDICQRGTSLTIQCQVDSQVTMMFWYRQQPGQSLTLIATANQGSEATYESGFVIDKFPISRPNLTFSTLTVSNMSPEDSSIYLCSVERGGDEKLFFGSGTQLSVL.

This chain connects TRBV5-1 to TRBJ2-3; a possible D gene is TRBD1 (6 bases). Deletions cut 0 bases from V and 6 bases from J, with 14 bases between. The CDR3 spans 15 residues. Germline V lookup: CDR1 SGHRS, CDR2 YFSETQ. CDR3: CASSLVGALGDTQYF. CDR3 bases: TGCGCCAGCAGCTTGGTGGGGGCTCTAGGGGATACGCAGTATTTT.

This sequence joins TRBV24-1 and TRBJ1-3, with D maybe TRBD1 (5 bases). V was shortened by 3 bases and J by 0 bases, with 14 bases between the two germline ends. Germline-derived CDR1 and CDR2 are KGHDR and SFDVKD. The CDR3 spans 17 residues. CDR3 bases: TGTGCCACCAGTGATCCTTGGGGCGCCAGCTCTGGAAACACCATATATTTT. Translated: CATSDPWGASSGNTIYF.

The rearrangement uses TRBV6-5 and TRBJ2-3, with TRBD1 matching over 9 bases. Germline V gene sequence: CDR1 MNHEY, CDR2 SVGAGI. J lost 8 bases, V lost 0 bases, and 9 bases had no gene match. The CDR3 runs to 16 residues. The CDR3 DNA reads TGTGCCAGCAGTTACTCGACAGGGGGTTACAAGGGTACGCAGTATTTT. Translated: CASSYSTGGYKGTQYF.

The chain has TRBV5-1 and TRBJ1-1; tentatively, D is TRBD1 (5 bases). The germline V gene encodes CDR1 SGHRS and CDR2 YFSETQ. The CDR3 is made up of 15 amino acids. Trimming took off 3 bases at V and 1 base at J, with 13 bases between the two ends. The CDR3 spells CASSYNPTGNTEAFF. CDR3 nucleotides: TGCGCCAGCAGCTATAACCCTACAGGGAACACTGAAGCTTTCTTT.